This TCR beta chain originates from a study of response to subunit inactivated influenza vaccine. General study findings and limits: Each seasonal influenza vaccination recruits few new T cells, the authors suggested.

Per the germline V gene, CDR1 is SGDLS and CDR2 is YYNGEE. This CDR3 is 15 amino acids long. V gave up 0 bases and J gave up 3 bases; unmatched junction bases: 2. TCRdb used MiXCR to reprocess the RT-PCR reads, holding one entry per CDR3 protein. The sample yields about 620,000 distinct CDR3 sequences, around 11% seen once. This clonotype showed up just a few times. Its antigen is unknown. The sequence was obtained from a man aged 50-59 years who received an inactivated influenza vaccine. The material sequenced was PBMCs from blood, taken on the day of vaccination. The chain carries TRBV9 and TRBJ2-1, with 8 positions matching TRBD2. CDR3 in DNA: TGTGCCAGCAGCGTAGACGGGAGGGGCTACAATGAGCAGTTCTTC. This translates into CASSVDGRGYNEQFF.